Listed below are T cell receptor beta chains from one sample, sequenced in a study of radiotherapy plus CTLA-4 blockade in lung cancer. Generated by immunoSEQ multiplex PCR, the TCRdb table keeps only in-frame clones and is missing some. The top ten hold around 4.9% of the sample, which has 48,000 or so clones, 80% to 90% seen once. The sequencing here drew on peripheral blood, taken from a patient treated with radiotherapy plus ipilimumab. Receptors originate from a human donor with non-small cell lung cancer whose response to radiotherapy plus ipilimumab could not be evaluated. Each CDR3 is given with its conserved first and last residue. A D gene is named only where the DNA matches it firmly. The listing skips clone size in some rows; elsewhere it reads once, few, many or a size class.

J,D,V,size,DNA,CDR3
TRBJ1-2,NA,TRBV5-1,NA,TGCGCCAGCAGCTTGGCTGGGGGAGGAGGCTACACCTTC,CASSLAGGGGYTF
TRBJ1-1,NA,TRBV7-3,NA,TGTGCCAGCAGCTTAAGTCCGGGAGGAGTCACTGAAGCTTTCTTT,CASSLSPGGVTEAFF
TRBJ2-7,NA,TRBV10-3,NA,TGTGCCATCAGTTACAGCTCCTACGAGCAGTACTTC,CAISYSSYEQYF
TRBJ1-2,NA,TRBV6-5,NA,TGTGCCAGCAGTCCCGGGAAGTCGGGCTACACCTTC,CASSPGKSGYTF
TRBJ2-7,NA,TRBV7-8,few,TGTGCCAGCAGCTTAGAGGTTGGGGCAGCAGGGAGGCGCGAGCAGTACTTC,CASSLEVGAAGRREQYF
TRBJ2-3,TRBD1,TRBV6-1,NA,TGTGCCAGCAATCAAGGGGGCTTTTCGGATACGCAGTATTTT,CASNQGGFSDTQYF
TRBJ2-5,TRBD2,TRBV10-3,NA,TGTGCCATTTCGACTAGCGGAAGGGAGACCCAGTACTTC,CAISTSGRETQYF
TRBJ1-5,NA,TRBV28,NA,TGTGCCAGCAGTCTAGGGAGGTATAGCAATCAGCCCCAGCATTTT,CASSLGRYSNQPQHF
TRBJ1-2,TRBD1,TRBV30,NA,TGTGCCTCCCTGGGGACAGGGAGTGGCTACACCTTC,CASLGTGSGYTF
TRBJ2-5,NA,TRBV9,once,TGTGCCAGCAGCGCTACCACAGCTTATGAGACCCAGTACTTC,CASSATTAYETQYF
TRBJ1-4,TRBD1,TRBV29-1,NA,TGCAGCGTCGCCAGGGGGACTAATGAAAAACTGTTTTTT,CSVARGTNEKLFF
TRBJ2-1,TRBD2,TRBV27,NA,TGTGCCAGCAGATTGGCTAGCGGGAGGGGTGAGCAGTTCTTC,CASRLASGRGEQFF
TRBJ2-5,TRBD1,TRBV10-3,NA,TGTGCCATCAGCCAGACAGGGCACGAGACCCAGTACTTC,CAISQTGHETQYF
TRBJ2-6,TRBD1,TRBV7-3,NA,TGTGCCAGCAGCCGCAACCCCCGACAGGGTGCCGGGGCCAACGTCCTGACTTTC,CASSRNPRQGAGANVLTF
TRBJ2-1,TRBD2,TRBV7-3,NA,TGTGCCAGCAGCTTAACGCTATCCAGGACTAGAGAAGACTACAATGAGCAGTTCTTC,CASSLTLSRTREDYNEQFF
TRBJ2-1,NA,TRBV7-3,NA,TGTGCCAGCAGCCATAAAACAGGGAATCGGTACAATGAGCAGTTCTTC,CASSHKTGNRYNEQFF
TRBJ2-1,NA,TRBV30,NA,TGTGCCTGGGGGGGGGACAGGAATTACAATGAGCAGTTCTTC,CAWGGDRNYNEQFF
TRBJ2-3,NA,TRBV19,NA,TGTGCCACAAGCCCCTACTCGACAGGAGAAATCACAGATACGCAGTATTTT,CATSPYSTGEITDTQYF
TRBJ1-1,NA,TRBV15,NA,TGTGCCACCAGCTCCCGGGGGGCGAGGACTGAAGCTTTCTTT,CATSSRGARTEAFF
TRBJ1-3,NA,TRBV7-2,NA,TGTGCCAGCAGCTTAGAGAGGGCTTCAGGAAACACCATATATTTT,CASSLERASGNTIYF
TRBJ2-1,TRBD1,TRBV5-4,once,TGTGCCAGCAGCTTCGGGACAGTCAATGAGCAGTTCTTC,CASSFGTVNEQFF
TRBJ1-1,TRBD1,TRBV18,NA,TGTGCCAGCTCACGGACGCAGGGGGCAAACACTGAAGCTTTCTTT,CASSRTQGANTEAFF
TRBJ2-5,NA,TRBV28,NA,TGTGCCAGCAGTTTACCCAGGGCCCAAGAGACCCAGTACTTC,CASSLPRAQETQYF
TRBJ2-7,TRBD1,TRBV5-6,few,TGTGCCAGCAGCAAGGGACAGTACGAGCAGTACTTC,CASSKGQYEQYF
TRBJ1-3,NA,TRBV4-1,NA,TGCGCCAGCAGCATTCCCCAGCGGGACCCAGGAAACACCATATATTTT,CASSIPQRDPGNTIYF
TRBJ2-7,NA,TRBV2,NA,TGTGCCAGCATGGCGGAGCCCTACGAGCAGTACTTC,CASMAEPYEQYF
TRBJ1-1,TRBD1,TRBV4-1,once,TGCGCCAGCAGCCTAGGACAGGGGGCTGGAACTGAAGCTTTCTTT,CASSLGQGAGTEAFF
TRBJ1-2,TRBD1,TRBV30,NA,TGTGCCTGGAGTGGGGACAGGGGGCATCATGGCTACACCTTC,CAWSGDRGHHGYTF
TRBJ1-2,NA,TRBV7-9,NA,TGTGCCAGCAGGCCGACCAACAGTATTTATGGCTACACCTTC,CASRPTNSIYGYTF
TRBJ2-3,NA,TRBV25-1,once,TGTGCCAGCAGTTTGGGCGACCCCACAGATACGCAGTATTTT,CASSLGDPTDTQYF
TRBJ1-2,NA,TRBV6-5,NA,TGTGCCAGCAGTTACTCGGGGGGGGCCGATGGCTACACCTTC,CASSYSGGADGYTF
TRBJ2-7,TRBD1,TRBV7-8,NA,TGTGCCAGCAGCCCCCGGGACAGCTCCTACGAGCAGTACTTC,CASSPRDSSYEQYF
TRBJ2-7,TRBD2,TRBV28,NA,TGTGCCAGAAAGCGGGAGGGCCCCTACGAGCAGTACTTC,CARKREGPYEQYF
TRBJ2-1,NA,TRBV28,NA,TGTGCCAGCAGCTTATCCGGGGGCAATGAGCAGTTCTTC,CASSLSGGNEQFF
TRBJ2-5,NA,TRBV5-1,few,TGCGCCAGCAGCTCAACGCCACTAAAAGAGACCCAGTACTTC,CASSSTPLKETQYF
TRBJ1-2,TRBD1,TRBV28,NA,TGTGCCAGTGCTACGGGACAGCTTTACTATGGCTACACCTTC,CASATGQLYYGYTF
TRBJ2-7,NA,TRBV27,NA,TGTGCCAGCAGTTTAACTAGCTCCTACGAGCAGTACTTC,CASSLTSSYEQYF
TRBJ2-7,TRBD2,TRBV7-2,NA,TGTGCCAGCAGCTTAGCGCCTCGGGTAGGGACTAGCGGGACTCCGACCTTCTACGAGCAGTACTTC,CASSLAPRVGTSGTPTFYEQYF
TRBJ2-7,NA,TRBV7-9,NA,TGTGCCAGCAGCTTGGACATTCTCGAGCAGTACTTC,CASSLDILEQYF
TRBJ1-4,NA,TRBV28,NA,TGTGCCAGCAGTTTAACGGGAGGGTATGAAAAACTGTTTTTT,CASSLTGGYEKLFF